Described below is a single TCR beta chain sequence and its context. The antigen is undetermined. Unmatched junction bases numbered 5, after V lost 1 base and J lost 4 bases. Germline V lookup: CDR1 SGHDN, CDR2 FVKESK. This CDR3 has 15 amino acids. The sample is drawn from a study of cytomegalovirus exposure and HLA in healthy donors. As for the study in general: According to later analysis, the same platform produced the 120 validation and under 700 first-cohort repertoires. Overall study results and limits: Rare sequences made up most TCRs, while some public TCRs were found in many donors. TCR beta chains numbering some 160 were designated cytomegalovirus-associated. Subsequent analysis revealed that first-cohort TCR clusters tended to co-occur in the 120 or so validation repertoires.

Here immunoSEQ multiplex PCR was the method, and the copy in TCRdb shows in-frame clones only, minus some. The sample consists of roughly 190,000 clones, roughly 83% of them appearing once. Material: PBMCs. The chain joins TRBV14 to TRBJ1-2, with 8 bases fitting TRBD1. This TCR was recovered from a woman between 18 and 29 years old in good health and CMV-seronegative. The CDR3 sequence: CASSQVRTGSYGYTF. In DNA form, the CDR3 reads TGTGCCAGCAGCCAAGTGAGGACAGGGAGCTATGGCTACACCTTC.